The 27 T cell receptor beta chains below were found in one sample sequenced in a study of blood T cells in healthy people across ages. PCR was performed a second time for 7 to 11 cycles using a sample-barcoded 5' primer and a J-beta primer mix. TCRdb reanalysed the 5' RACE reads using MiXCR and keeps one entry per CDR3 protein. In the table there are about 1,000,000 distinct CDR3 sequences, more than 35% of which are singletons. The sample comprised blood. The receptor set was obtained from a woman aged 55-69 years in good health.

A word on this clonotype: A much larger clone differs from this one at a single base, so this may be a read error. The J gene is TRBJ2-5, the V gene TRBV4-1; D may be TRBD2 (5 bases). The CDR3 contains 13 residues. Trimming left V 5 bases short and J 11 bases short, with 18 bases between. Germline CDR1 MGHRA, CDR2 YSYEKL. The CDR3 nucleotides are TGCGCCAGCAGCAGAGGGTTGGGCAATGAGCAGTACTTC. Protein product: CASSRGLGNEQYF.

The rearrangement uses TRBV5-5 and TRBJ1-1; a possible D gene is TRBD1 (5 bases). Germline-derived CDR1 and CDR2 are SGHKS and YYEKEE (reference sequence). Trimming pared 3 bases from V and 1 base from J, leaving 10 bases between. The CDR3 has 14 residues. In nucleotides, the CDR3 is TGTGCCAGCAGCTGGGGACGTTGGAACACTGAAGCTTTCTTT. Residues: CASSWGRWNTEAFF.

This chain links TRBV20-1 with TRBJ2-5; tentatively, D is TRBD2 (6 bases). The V gene's germline CDR1 is DFQATT and CDR2 SNEGSKA (reference sequence). V dropped 5 bases and J dropped 5 bases, with 21 bases sitting between them. The CDR3 length is 15 residues. The DNA of the CDR3 is TGCAGTGCTTTTAATCCGGGAGCCACGGGGGAGACCCAGTACTTC. It is translated as CSAFNPGATGETQYF.

The chain couples TRBV6-2 or TRBV6-3 to TRBJ2-7; possibly TRBD1 for D (6 bases). V gave up 8 bases and J gave up 5 bases, with 16 bases separating them. This CDR3 has 13 residues. Germline-derived CDR1 and CDR2 are MNHEY and SVGEGT. The CDR3 sequence is CASRMQGRNEQYF. The CDR3 DNA sequence: TGTGCCAGCCGGATGCAGGGGCGGAACGAGCAGTACTTC.

In its sample, this clonotype was seen many times. V usage is TRBV7-6 and J usage is TRBJ1-4; 7 bases match TRBD1. This CDR3 is 15 amino acids long. Germline V gene data show CDR1 as SGHVS and CDR2 as FNYEAQ. With V trimmed by 1 base and J by 6 bases, 5 bases remained unmatched. The DNA of the CDR3 is TGTGCCAGCAGCTTAGGACAGGGAGGAGATGAAAAACTGTTTTTT. Amino acids: CASSLGQGGDEKLFF.

The CDR3 nucleotides are TGTGCCAGCAGCAAAGGCCGGGCAGCAACTAATGAAAAACTGTTTTTT. This encodes CASSKGRAATNEKLFF. The V and J genes are TRBV21-1 and TRBJ1-4; TRBD1 is the table's D call and was not checked against the DNA. TRBV21-1 counts as a pseudogene. This CDR3 contains 16 residues.

The chain recombines TRBV7-9 with TRBJ1-2, with D uncertain. The CDR3 spans 14 residues. V lost 3 bases to trimming and J lost 3 bases, with 11 bases between them. Germline CDR1 reads SEHNR; CDR2 reads FQNEAQ (reference sequence). CDR3 bases: TGTGCCAGCAGCTTGGGGTTAAAGCACTATGGCTACACCTTC. As protein: CASSLGLKHYGYTF.

This clonotype was seen a handful of times. The chain uses TRBV29-1 and TRBJ2-5, with TRBD1 as a possible D gene (5 bases). Trimming stripped 0 bases from V and 5 bases from J, with 10 bases between. Germline V CDR1 and CDR2: SQVTM, ANQGSEA. There are 13 residues in the CDR3. This CDR3 reads CSVEDQGGETQYF. The CDR3 coding sequence is TGCAGCGTTGAAGATCAGGGCGGCGAGACCCAGTACTTC.

The chain joins TRBV20-1 to TRBJ2-1; D might be TRBD1 (6 bases). V lost 5 bases and J lost 5, with 16 bases in between. The germline V gene encodes CDR1 DFQATT and CDR2 SNEGSKA (reference sequence). The CDR3 spans 14 residues. CDR3 sequence (DNA): TGCAGTGCTGAAACGGGGACAAACGACAATGAGCAGTTCTTC. As protein: CSAETGTNDNEQFF.

This clonotype was counted ten times or more. The chain combines TRBV2 with TRBJ2-3, with a weak D call TRBD1 (6 bases). The germline V gene has CDR1 SNHLY and CDR2 FYNNEI. This CDR3 region has 13 residues. V was pared by 9 bases and J by 0 bases, with 10 bases between. In DNA, the CDR3 is TGTGCCAGACAGGGATCGAGCACAGATACGCAGTATTTT. This encodes CARQGSSTDTQYF. The complete variable domain, with remaining parts taken from reference TRBV2 and TRBJ2-3, reads EPEVTQTPSHQVTQMGQEVILRCVPISNHLYFYWYRQILGQKVEFLVSFYNNEISEKSEIFDDQFSVERPDGSNFTLKIRSTKLEDSAMYFCARQGSSTDTQYFGPGTRLTVL.

CDR3 amino acids: CSATGLAGGPEWETQYF. The CDR3 DNA sequence: TGCAGTGCTACCGGACTAGCGGGAGGTCCTGAATGGGAGACCCAGTACTTC. The V call is TRBV20-1, the J call TRBJ2-5; 14 nucleotides agree with TRBD2. With 4 bases clipped from V and 5 bases from J, the junction kept 12 bases outside the gene matches. Germline V gene data show CDR1 as DFQATT and CDR2 as SNEGSKA (reference sequence). This CDR3 region has 17 residues.

This clonotype was detected a few times. The V call is TRBV7-2, the J call TRBJ2-7; 12 bases line up with TRBD2. With V trimmed by 5 bases and J by 6 bases, 14 bases remained unmatched. This CDR3 is 17 amino acids long. Germline V gene sequence: CDR1 SGHTA, CDR2 FQGNSA. The CDR3 DNA follows: TGTGCCAGCAGCCTATGGGGACCGACTAGCGGGAGCGGCGAGCAGTACTTC. Its protein product is CASSLWGPTSGSGEQYF.

The rearrangement links TRBV20-1 to TRBJ2-5; possible D gene TRBD2, 6 bases. The CDR3 consists of 13 residues. Looked up from germline, CDR1 is DFQATT and CDR2 is SNEGSKA (reference sequence). Trimming removed 6 bases at V and 7 bases at J, with 18 bases between. This chain's CDR3 is CSAGGLSIGTQYF. The CDR3 DNA is TGCAGTGCCGGTGGACTATCAATTGGGACCCAGTACTTC.

This clonotype came up a few times. The V gene is TRBV15, the J gene TRBJ2-7, with no clear D. Trimming left V 6 bases short and J 2 bases short, with 11 bases between. Germline CDR1 is LNHNV and CDR2 is YYDKDF (reference sequence). CDR3 length: 13 amino acids. CDR3 sequence (DNA): TGTGCCACCAGTCGGTCTACCACCTACGAGCAGTACTTC. It translates to CATSRSTTYEQYF. The full variable domain, in which reference TRBV15 and TRBJ2-7 provide the parts outside the CDR3, is DAMVIQNPRYQVTQFGKPVTLSCSQTLNHNVMYWYQQKSSQAPKLLFHYYDKDFNNEADTPDNFQSRRPNTSFCFLDIRSPGLGDTAMYLCATSRSTTYEQYFGPGTRLTVT.

This clonotype was detected a few times. This rearrangement joins TRBV5-1 to TRBJ2-7; the D gene is possibly TRBD2 (5 bases). V dropped 3 bases and J dropped 4 bases, with 17 bases sitting between them. The germline V gene has CDR1 SGHRS and CDR2 YFSETQ. The CDR3 spans 15 residues. This chain's CDR3 is CASSSGPDWDYEQYF. The CDR3 DNA reads as TGCGCCAGCAGCTCCGGACCGGACTGGGATTACGAGCAGTACTTC.

The genes are TRBV5-1 and TRBJ2-1, with D tentatively TRBD1 (6 bases). The germline V gene has CDR1 SGHRS and CDR2 YFSETQ. V lost 0 bases, J lost 6 bases, and 13 bases lay in between. This CDR3 is 15 amino acids long. The CDR3 region is CASSLGRKGGNEQFF. Here the CDR3 DNA reads TGCGCCAGCAGCTTGGGACGGAAAGGGGGCAATGAGCAGTTCTTC.

The chain links TRBV27 to TRBJ2-7, with TRBD1 as a possible D gene (6 bases). The germline V gene has CDR1 MNHEY and CDR2 SMNVEV (reference sequence). The CDR3 loop spans 15 amino acids. The ends were cut back, 2 bases at V and 3 bases at J, with 14 bases in the middle. CDR3 nucleotides: TGTGCCAGCAGTTTAGAGCCAGGGGACGTCTACGAGCAGTACTTC. This codes for CASSLEPGDVYEQYF.

The chain recombines TRBV6-2 or TRBV6-3 with TRBJ2-4, with D perhaps matching TRBD2 (5 bases). The DNA end is more similar to TRBJ2-7, so the J call may be wrong. Per the germline V gene, CDR1 is MNHEY and CDR2 is SVGEGT. The CDR3 totals 13 residues. The CDR3 spells CASSYRRAYEQYF. The CDR3, as DNA: TGTGCCAGCAGTTACAGGCGGGCCTACGAGCAGTACTTC.

The rearrangement uses TRBV11-2 and TRBJ2-1, with a weak D call TRBD1 (6 bases). Germline assignment: CDR1 SGHAT and CDR2 FQNNGV. CDR3 size: 14 residues. Trimming shortened V by 3 bases and J by 6 bases, and 12 bases separated the two germline ends. This CDR3 is CASSFMGAFNEQFF. The CDR3 DNA follows: TGTGCCAGCAGCTTTATGGGGGCCTTCAATGAGCAGTTCTTC.

This clonotype occurred a few times. The V gene is TRBV4-1, the J gene TRBJ2-5; D is uncertain. CDR3 length: 13 residues. Germline lookup yields CDR1 MGHRA and CDR2 YSYEKL. V lost 6 bases and J 3 bases, leaving 11 bases between the germline ends. DNA of the CDR3: TGCGCCAGCAGTCTGGACCCGGAAGAGACCCAGTACTTC. Amino acids: CASSLDPEETQYF.

The genes are TRBV3-1 and TRBJ1-4; D might be TRBD1 (6 bases). The germline V and J ends were trimmed by 4 bases and 4 bases, with 10 bases remaining between them. CDR3 length: 14 amino acids. Germline assignment: CDR1 LGHDT and CDR2 YNNKEL (reference sequence). CDR3 bases: TGTGCCAGCAGCCGTTGGACAGATAATGAAAAACTGTTTTTT. Its protein is CASSRWTDNEKLFF.

This CDR3 is CATHQFPGPYNEQFF. In DNA form, the CDR3 reads TGTGCCACACACCAATTTCCGGGACCCTACAATGAGCAGTTCTTC. The chain links TRBV6-5 to TRBJ2-1, with D perhaps TRBD1 or TRBD2 (5 bases each). V was trimmed by 10 bases and J by 2 bases, leaving 18 bases between them. This CDR3 comprises 15 residues. Germline CDR1 reads MNHEY; CDR2 reads SVGAGI.

This clonotype has more than one count but fewer than ten. This chain uses TRBV27 with TRBJ2-4; D possibly corresponds to TRBD2 (5 bases). The CDR3 covers 14 residues. Germline CDR1 reads MNHEY; CDR2 reads SMNVEV (reference sequence). The V and J ends lost 4 bases and 13 bases respectively, with 20 bases between them. The CDR3 nucleotides read TGTGCCAGCAGTTCAGGACGGACCTGGTGGGAGCAGTACTTC. Translation: CASSSGRTWWEQYF.

The J gene is TRBJ1-1, the V gene TRBV24-1; 9 nucleotides agree with TRBD1. The CDR3 is 15 residues long. The V segment lost 4 bases and the J segment 6 bases; nucleotides outside the gene matches: 8. Germline V gene data show CDR1 as KGHDR and CDR2 as SFDVKD. The DNA of the CDR3 is TGTGCCACCAGTGACCCGGGACAGGGTAGCTCTGAAGCTTTCTTT. Translation gives CATSDPGQGSSEAFF.

A few counts support this clonotype. In nucleotides, the CDR3 is TGCAGTGCTAGAGGAGGACTAGCGGGGCCCTACAATGAGCAGTTCTTC. It translates to CSARGGLAGPYNEQFF. The chain uses TRBV20-1 and TRBJ2-1; 12 nucleotides match TRBD2. V lost 1 base to trimming and J lost 2 bases; unmatched junction nucleotides: 3. This CDR3 region has 16 residues. CDR1 is DFQATT and CDR2 is SNEGSKA in the germline V gene (reference sequence).

The rearrangement joins TRBV29-1 to TRBJ1-4; TRBD1 aligns across 7 bases. Germline CDR1 is SQVTM and CDR2 is ANQGSEA. With V trimmed by 1 base and J by 7 bases, 6 bases remained unmatched. The CDR3 runs to 14 residues. The CDR3 protein is CSVEGLTGSEKLFF. The CDR3, as DNA: TGCAGCGTTGAAGGTTTGACAGGGAGTGAAAAACTGTTTTTT.

This sequence joins TRBV24-1 and TRBJ2-7; possible D gene TRBD2, 6 bases. The CDR3 totals 14 residues. Germline V gene lookup returns CDR1 KGHDR and CDR2 SFDVKD. The V end was cut by 5 bases, the J end by 1 base, with 11 bases between. CDR3 sequence: CATSGREGSYEQYF. CDR3 DNA sequence: TGTGCCACCAGTGGGAGGGAAGGATCCTACGAGCAGTACTTC.